Following are 18 T cell receptor beta chains from one sample sequenced in a study of blood T cell repertoires in COVID-19. TCRdb's table, derived via immunoSEQ multiplex PCR, lists solely in-frame clones and lacks some. The table shows about 230,000 clones, with 75% to 90% occurring only once. Sequencing was performed on peripheral blood. Every receptor here comes from a man aged 35-49 years with acute or convalescent COVID-19.

The chain carries TRBV5-1 and TRBJ2-1; TRBD2 matches 13 bases. V shed 6 bases, J shed 7 bases, and the junction held 16 bases outside the gene matches. The CDR3 contains 18 residues. CDR1 and CDR2 (germline): SGHRS, YFSETQ. DNA for the CDR3: TGCGCCAGCACCCCCACTAGCGGGAGGGCCGGAGCAAGGAATGAGCAGTTCTTC. Its translation is CASTPTSGRAGARNEQFF.

V usage is TRBV7-9 and J usage is TRBJ1-6; TRBD1 is a possible D gene (5 bases). The CDR3 loop spans 15 amino acids. Germline V gene lookup returns CDR1 SEHNR and CDR2 FQNEAQ (reference sequence). V lost 3 bases, J lost 7 bases, and 13 bases lay in between. The CDR3 coding sequence is TGTGCCAGCAGCTTGACTGGCAGGGCAAATTCACCCCTCCACTTT. Its protein is CASSLTGRANSPLHF.

The chain carries TRBV6-2 or TRBV6-3 and TRBJ2-1, with D perhaps TRBD2 (5 bases). The length of the CDR3 is 15 residues. Germline loops: CDR1 MNHEY, CDR2 SVGEGT. The V gene lost 6 bases and the J gene lost 1 base, with 13 bases spanning the gap. The CDR3 DNA sequence: TGTGCCAGCAGCATAAGCGGCCCTTCCTACAATGAGCAGTTCTTC. This gives the protein CASSISGPSYNEQFF.

The chain employs TRBV5-5 and TRBJ1-1; 9 bases are a match to TRBD1. CDR1 is SGHKS and CDR2 is YYEKEE in the germline V gene (reference sequence). The CDR3 totals 16 residues. V trimming: 0 bases; J trimming: 7 bases; junction bases outside the gene matches: 10. The CDR3 region is CASSLEWDRATFEAFF. CDR3 DNA sequence: TGTGCCAGCAGCTTGGAGTGGGACAGGGCCACCTTTGAAGCTTTCTTT. The variable domain in full, completed from reference TRBV5-5 and TRBJ1-1, reads DAGVTQSPTHLIKTRGQQVTLRCSPISGHKSVSWYQQVLGQGPQFIFQYYEKEERGRGNFPDRFSARQFPNYSSELNVNALLLGDSALYLCASSLEWDRATFEAFFGQGTRLTVV.

The chain joins TRBV6-5 to TRBJ1-2; D not resolved. V lost 0 bases and J lost 4, with 12 bases in between. In germline, CDR1 is MNHEY, CDR2 SVGAGI. The CDR3 length is 15 residues. CDR3 loop: CASSYSAAAVYGYTF. The CDR3 nucleotides read TGTGCCAGCAGTTACTCAGCGGCGGCGGTCTATGGCTACACCTTC.

The V and J genes are TRBV12-3 or TRBV12-4 and TRBJ2-7; D remains unclear. V lost 0 bases and J lost 7, with 7 bases in between. This CDR3 spans 12 amino acids. The CDR3 coding sequence is TGTGCCAGCAGTTTAGCCCCCGGGGAGCAGTACTTC. It translates to CASSLAPGEQYF.

V and J are TRBV19 and TRBJ2-6; weak D call: TRBD1 (5 bases). CDR1 is LNHDA and CDR2 is SQIVND in the germline V gene (reference sequence). The CDR3 runs to 18 residues. V was cut by 4 bases and J by 0 bases, with 16 bases left in between. CDR3 region: CASSSQGIKASGANVLTF. In DNA form, the CDR3 reads TGTGCCAGTAGTAGTCAGGGAATTAAGGCCTCTGGGGCCAACGTCCTGACTTTC.

The rearrangement joins TRBV19 to TRBJ2-5; D is perhaps TRBD2 (5 bases). V was clipped by 2 bases and J by 2 bases, with 9 bases between them. Germline CDR1 is LNHDA and CDR2 is SQIVND (reference sequence). The CDR3 covers 14 residues. DNA for the CDR3: TGTGCCAGTAGTATACTAGCCAGGCAAGAGACCCAGTACTTC. Translated, it gives CASSILARQETQYF.

The rearrangement uses TRBV9 and TRBJ2-1; TRBD1 matches 8 bases. Germline V gene data show CDR1 as SGDLS and CDR2 as YYNGEE. Trimming cost V 0 bases and J 9 bases; bases outside gene matches: 8. The CDR3 loop spans 15 amino acids. The CDR3: CASSVAGQGIGEQFF. The DNA of the CDR3 is TGTGCCAGCAGCGTAGCAGGACAGGGAATAGGTGAGCAGTTCTTC.

The gene calls are TRBV20-1 and TRBJ2-7; 8 bases agree with TRBD2. Germline V CDR1 and CDR2: DFQATT, SNEGSKA (reference sequence). J was trimmed by 5 bases and V by 3 bases; bases with no gene match: 12. CDR3 size: 15 residues. The CDR3: CSASSGHSGGDEQYF. CDR3 sequence (DNA): TGCAGTGCTAGTTCTGGACACAGCGGGGGAGACGAGCAGTACTTC.

The V gene is TRBV7-9, the J gene TRBJ1-1; D not resolved. V dropped 1 base and J dropped 4 bases, with 10 bases sitting between them. The CDR3 is 14 amino acids. Germline loops: CDR1 SEHNR, CDR2 FQNEAQ (reference sequence). The CDR3 loop reads CASSLGTETTEAFF. Here the CDR3 DNA reads TGTGCCAGCAGCTTAGGAACGGAGACCACTGAAGCTTTCTTT.

The chain has TRBV15 and TRBJ2-1; 9 bases are shared with TRBD2. V dropped 8 bases and J dropped 7; count of bases not matched to a gene: 12. Germline CDR1 LNHNV, CDR2 YYDKDF (reference sequence). CDR3 length: 15 amino acids. For the CDR3, the DNA is TGTGCCACCCGCGGGGGGGCTAGCGGGATAAATGAGCAGTTCTTC. Translation: CATRGGASGINEQFF.

This clone was recorded a few times. The V gene is TRBV3-1 (or the pseudogene TRBV3-2), the J gene TRBJ1-2; D perhaps matches TRBD1 (6 bases). The CDR3 contains 14 residues. The germline V and J ends were trimmed by 0 bases and 7 bases, with 12 bases remaining between them. Looked up from germline, CDR1 is LGHDT and CDR2 is YNNKEL (reference sequence). This CDR3 is CASSQDNRVGGYTF. Here the CDR3 DNA reads TGTGCCAGCAGCCAAGATAACAGGGTCGGTGGCTACACCTTC.

This rearrangement joins TRBV6-2 or TRBV6-3 to TRBJ2-3; no clear D gene. V was cut by 2 bases and J by 6 bases, with 3 bases left in between. The CDR3 has 11 amino acids. The germline V gene encodes CDR1 MNHEY and CDR2 SVGEGT. The CDR3 DNA reads as TGTGCCAGCAGTTACGAGGATACGCAGTATTTT. Its translation: CASSYEDTQYF.

This chain links TRBV29-1 with TRBJ2-7; 9 bases match TRBD1. The V segment lost 1 base and the J segment 5 bases; nucleotides outside the gene matches: 6. The CDR3 runs 14 residues. The germline CDR1 and CDR2 sequences are SQVTM and ANQGSEA. CDR3 loop: CSVEGQGGRHEQYF. The CDR3 nucleotides are TGCAGCGTTGAAGGACAGGGGGGGAGACACGAGCAGTACTTC.

This rearrangement joins TRBV10-3 to TRBJ2-7; 9 bases map to TRBD1. The ends lost 11 bases at V and 4 bases at J; junction bases unmatched: 6. CDR1 is ENHRY, CDR2 SYGVKD, per germline. The CDR3 totals 12 residues. CDR3 sequence reads: CASGTGRYEQYF. CDR3 bases: TGTGCCTCAGGGACAGGGCGGTACGAGCAGTACTTC.

The gene calls are TRBV9 and TRBJ2-1, with 7 bases that match TRBD2. V lost 2 bases, J lost 3 bases, and 5 bases stayed unmatched. The CDR3 totals 15 residues. In germline, CDR1 is SGDLS, CDR2 YYNGEE. The CDR3 sequence is CASSVTSAVYNEQFF. The CDR3 DNA reads TGTGCCAGCAGCGTTACTAGCGCAGTCTACAATGAGCAGTTCTTC.

This rearrangement joins TRBV6-1 to TRBJ2-6; 10 bases agree with TRBD2. Germline trimming cut 3 bases from V and 4 bases from J; bases unmatched to any gene: 6. Germline values: CDR1 MNHNS, CDR2 SASEGT. This CDR3 contains 17 residues. Written as DNA, the CDR3 is TGTGCCAGCAGTGAGACTAGCGGGTTCACAGGGGCCAACGTCCTGACTTTC. This sequence encodes CASSETSGFTGANVLTF.